What follows are 27 T cell receptor beta chains derived from one specimen sequenced in a study of T-cell memory formation after mild COVID-19. TCRdb reprocessed the 5' RACE reads via MiXCR and lists one record per CDR3 protein. The data contain 200,000 to 250,000 distinct CDR3 sequences, about 17% of them singletons. The material sequenced was PBMCs or a T cell subset sorted from them (not recorded which). All receptors come from a man aged 18 to 29 who had mild COVID-19 (a few samples of this study predate the infection). Cell type and time point are not known.

In this sample, this clonotype turned up a few times. The chain couples TRBV20-1 to TRBJ2-1, with D tentatively TRBD1 (5 bases). Deletions cut 5 bases from V and 10 bases from J, with 9 bases between. In germline, CDR1 is DFQATT, CDR2 SNEGSKA (reference sequence). This CDR3 spans 10 amino acids. CDR3: CSARTPEQFF. The CDR3 DNA sequence: TGCAGTGCTCGGACACCAGAGCAGTTCTTC.

This clonotype was observed a few times. V usage is TRBV5-7 and J usage is TRBJ2-1, with D uncertain. TRBV5-7 is given ORF status, its function remaining uncertain. The CDR3 contains 15 residues. Trimming removed 1 base at V and 6 bases at J, with 14 bases between. The CDR3 loop reads CASSLSRPNLNEQFF. CDR3 DNA sequence: TGTGCCAGCAGCTTGTCCAGGCCCAATCTCAATGAGCAGTTCTTC.

This clonotype was observed many times. The chain joins TRBV5-1 to TRBJ1-1; D may be TRBD1 (6 bases). V shed 0 bases and J shed 11 bases, with 14 bases lying between them. CDR3 size: 13 residues. Germline CDR1 SGHRS, CDR2 YFSETQ. CDR3 sequence: CASSLAGRGMAFF. Written as DNA, the CDR3 is TGCGCCAGCAGCTTGGCAGGGAGGGGGATGGCTTTCTTT.

The gene calls are TRBV6-6 and TRBJ2-7; TRBD2 might be the D (6 bases). Germline V gene lookup returns CDR1 MNHNY and CDR2 SVGAGI (reference sequence). This CDR3 is built from 15 residues. Trimming shortened V by 2 bases and J by 2 bases, and 13 bases separated the two germline ends. CDR3 DNA: TGTGCCAGCAGTTACGATAGGAGGGCTACCTACGAGCAGTACTTC. Its translation is CASSYDRRATYEQYF.

This clonotype was recorded a few times. The V gene is TRBV20-1, the J gene TRBJ2-5; the D gene is possibly TRBD2 (6 bases). From germline, CDR1 is DFQATT and CDR2 SNEGSKA (reference sequence). The CDR3 sequence is 12 residues long. V was clipped by 6 bases and J by 5 bases, with 13 bases between them. CDR3 residues: CSARKRGETQYF. CDR3 DNA: TGCAGTGCCCGCAAACGGGGGGAGACCCAGTACTTC.

This clonotype was counted ten times or more. The chain combines TRBV5-1 with TRBJ2-2; 7 bases match TRBD1. Germline CDR1 SGHRS, CDR2 YFSETQ. The CDR3 is made up of 14 amino acids. V lost 3 bases, J lost 6 bases, and 5 bases stayed unmatched. The CDR3 DNA sequence: TGCGCCAGCAGCTCCCAGGGGGTCGCCGGGGAGCTGTTTTTT. Its translation is CASSSQGVAGELFF.

This chain joins TRBV6-1 and TRBJ1-6; maybe TRBD1 (6 bases). Germline V lookup: CDR1 MNHNS, CDR2 SASEGT. This CDR3 region has 15 residues. Trimming left V 5 bases short and J 10 bases short, with 18 bases between. The CDR3 loop is CASSRGGTARSPLHF. In nucleotides, the CDR3 is TGTGCCAGCAGTAGGGGGGGTACGGCAAGATCACCCCTCCACTTT.

Only a few counts were recorded for this clonotype. The chain employs TRBV29-1 and TRBJ2-5; D gene uncertain. Germline CDR1 and CDR2: SQVTM and ANQGSEA. Trimming took 6 bases from V and 0 from J, leaving 8 bases between them. The CDR3 is made up of 12 amino acids. The DNA of the CDR3 is TGCAGCGTCAACACGAACCAAGAGACCCAGTACTTC. This sequence encodes CSVNTNQETQYF.

This clonotype was found a few times. The chain carries TRBV7-2 and TRBJ2-7; D is perhaps TRBD1 or TRBD2 (5 bases each). V lost 10 bases and J 5 bases, leaving 18 bases between the germline ends. Germline CDR1 reads SGHTA; CDR2 reads FQGNSA. The CDR3 has 13 residues. CDR3 nucleotides: TGTGCCACCAGTTTGGGCAGGGAGAACGAGCAGTACGTC. As protein: CATSLGRENEQYV.

The chain has TRBV12-3 or TRBV12-4 and TRBJ2-3; TRBD2 agrees at 9 bases. This CDR3 has 16 residues. V lost 6 bases and J lost 4; bases outside the gene matches: 11. The CDR3 here is CASRISGGAAADTQYF. The CDR3 DNA follows: TGTGCCAGCAGAATTAGCGGGGGCGCGGCCGCAGATACGCAGTATTTT.

This clonotype was counted many times. The chain uses TRBV4-2 and TRBJ1-1, with D possibly TRBD1 on 5 matching bases. In germline, CDR1 is LGHNA, CDR2 YNFKEQ. V lost 0 bases to trimming and J lost 5 bases, with 10 bases between them. The CDR3 consists of 14 residues. The DNA for the CDR3 is TGTGCCAGCAGCCAAGATGATGGGGGAACTGAAGCTTTCTTT. Translated: CASSQDDGGTEAFF.

The chain is built from TRBV29-1 and TRBJ2-1, with D perhaps matching TRBD1 (5 bases). V lost 7 bases, J lost 5 bases, and 15 bases lay in between. The CDR3 consists of 13 residues. The germline V gene encodes CDR1 SQVTM and CDR2 ANQGSEA. The CDR3 region has the DNA TGCAGCGCCCAGTTAGTCAGGGACAATGAGCAGTTCTTC. Translated, it gives CSAQLVRDNEQFF.

This clonotype was seen at least ten times. The chain combines TRBV5-1 with TRBJ2-1; 10 nucleotides line up with TRBD1. In germline, CDR1 is SGHRS, CDR2 YFSETQ. The CDR3 extends over 15 amino acids. V dropped 0 bases and J dropped 4; count of bases not matched to a gene: 1. In DNA, the CDR3 is TGCGCCAGCAGCTTGGCGGGACAGGGGTACAATGAGCAGTTCTTC. Translation gives CASSLAGQGYNEQFF.

The CDR3 DNA reads as TGTGCCAGCAGTAAGGTGGCGGGGGGGCAGAAGACCCAGTACTTC. This sequence encodes CASSKVAGGQKTQYF. The chain employs TRBV6-2 or TRBV6-3 and TRBJ2-5; TRBD2 agrees at 9 bases. From germline, CDR1 is MNHEY and CDR2 SVGEGT. Germline trimming cut 5 bases from V and 6 bases from J; bases unmatched to any gene: 10. This CDR3 is 15 amino acids long.

The rearrangement joins TRBV4-3 to TRBJ2-3; D perhaps matches TRBD2 (5 bases). Germline-derived CDR1 and CDR2 are LGHNA and YSLEER. Trimming took 3 bases from V and 4 from J, leaving 11 bases between them. This CDR3 is 14 amino acids long. The DNA of the CDR3 is TGCGCCAGCAGCCAGAGGGAAGCGGCAGATACGCAGTATTTT. This sequence encodes CASSQREAADTQYF.

Here the CDR3 DNA reads TGCAGTGCTAGAGATCTGGCGGGGGTTGGGACCCAGTACTTC. Amino acids: CSARDLAGVGTQYF. V and J are TRBV20-1 and TRBJ2-5, with 7 bases that match TRBD2. After removal of 0 bases from V and 7 bases from J, the junction contained 8 bases not matched to a gene. CDR3 length: 14 residues. Germline V CDR1 and CDR2: DFQATT, SNEGSKA (reference sequence).

V and J are TRBV7-9 and TRBJ2-3; 9 nucleotides match TRBD2. Trimming at V came to 3 bases and at J to 2 bases, leaving 3 bases not matched to a gene. CDR1 and CDR2 from the germline V gene are SEHNR and FQNEAQ (reference sequence). The CDR3 has 15 amino acids. The CDR3 DNA sequence: TGTGCCAGCAGCTTTAGCGGGGGCCACACAGATACGCAGTATTTT. Protein sequence: CASSFSGGHTDTQYF.

This clonotype was detected only a few times. This chain joins TRBV6-5 and TRBJ1-6; tentatively, D is TRBD1 (5 bases). The germline V and J ends were trimmed by 7 bases and 7 bases, with 17 bases remaining between them. This CDR3 is built from 15 residues. Per the germline V gene, CDR1 is MNHEY and CDR2 is SVGAGI. CDR3 in amino acids: CASTEGYRRNSPLHF. The DNA of the CDR3 is TGTGCCAGCACCGAGGGGTACAGGAGAAATTCACCCCTCCACTTT.

In its sample, this clonotype was seen a few times. The chain joins TRBV7-9 to TRBJ1-2; D unresolved. Germline CDR1 and CDR2: SEHNR and FQNEAQ (reference sequence). The CDR3 is made up of 14 amino acids. Trimming shortened V by 1 base and J by 8 bases, and 14 bases separated the two germline ends. The CDR3 region is CASSLDHTVKGYTF. CDR3 sequence (DNA): TGTGCCAGCAGCTTAGACCACACAGTGAAGGGCTACACCTTC.

In its sample, this clonotype was seen a few times. This chain links TRBV7-2 with TRBJ2-5, with D perhaps TRBD1 (6 bases). Trimming removed 5 bases at V and 4 bases at J, with 14 bases between. The germline V gene encodes CDR1 SGHTA and CDR2 FQGNSA. The CDR3 sequence is 14 residues long. CDR3 region: CASSLGQAGETQYF. In DNA form, the CDR3 reads TGTGCCAGCAGCCTGGGACAAGCCGGAGAGACCCAGTACTTC.

V is TRBV11-2 and J is TRBJ2-3; no clear D gene. Germline V CDR1 and CDR2: SGHAT, FQNNGV. With 5 bases removed from V and 6 bases from J, the gap between germline ends came to 9 bases. The length of the CDR3 is 12 residues. CDR3 loop: CASSTRVDTQYF. The CDR3 nucleotides read TGTGCCAGCAGCACAAGAGTGGATACGCAGTATTTT. Full variable domain (rest looked up from reference TRBV11-2 and TRBJ2-3): EAGVAQSPRYKIIEKRQSVAFWCNPISGHATLYWYQQILGQGPKLLIQFQNNGVVDDSQLPKDRFSAERLKGVDSTLKIQPAKLEDSAVYLCASSTRVDTQYFGPGTRLTVL.

This clonotype has a handful of counts. This chain uses TRBV25-1 with TRBJ2-1; 11 bases are shared with TRBD2. After removal of 2 bases from V and 8 bases from J, the junction contained 5 bases not matched to a gene. Germline assignment: CDR1 MGHDK and CDR2 SYGVNS. This CDR3 region has 15 residues. DNA of the CDR3: TGTGCCAGCAGTGAAAATAGCGGGGGGGTTCATGAGCAGTTCTTC. This translates into CASSENSGGVHEQFF.

This clonotype came up many times. The CDR3 sequence: CASSQYQETQYF. In DNA form, the CDR3 reads TGTGCCAGCAGCCAGTACCAAGAGACCCAGTACTTC. This rearrangement joins TRBV7-8 to TRBJ2-5, with D hard to call. Looked up from germline, CDR1 is SGHVS and CDR2 is FQNEAQ. V dropped 5 bases and J dropped 0 bases, with 4 bases sitting between them. The CDR3 extends over 12 amino acids. Combining the CDR3 with reference TRBV7-8 and TRBJ2-5 gives the whole variable domain GAGVSQSPRYKVAKRGQDVALRCDPISGHVSLFWYQQALGQGPEFLTYFQNEAQLDKSGLPSDRFFAERPEGSVSTLKIQRTQQEDSAVYLCASSQYQETQYFGPGTRLLVL.

This clonotype was observed a handful of times. The chain has TRBV5-1 and TRBJ2-7; D possibly corresponds to TRBD1 (7 bases). The germline CDR1 and CDR2 sequences are SGHRS and YFSETQ. Between the trimmed V and J ends, which lost 4 bases and 4 bases, there was a span of 27 bases. The CDR3 has 18 amino acids. The CDR3 region has the DNA TGCGCCAGCAGCCTCCCCCAGGCGGCAGGGGGGAGACTGTACGAGCAGTACTTC. Residues: CASSLPQAAGGRLYEQYF.

The gene calls are TRBV19 and TRBJ1-5; D gene uncertain. The V gene lost 4 bases and the J gene lost 1 base, with 5 bases spanning the gap. Germline V gene data show CDR1 as LNHDA and CDR2 as SQIVND (reference sequence). CDR3 size: 13 residues. The CDR3 sequence is CASSNKSNQPQHF. CDR3 bases: TGTGCCAGTAGTAATAAAAGCAATCAGCCCCAGCATTTT.

This chain connects TRBV5-1 to TRBJ2-7; 12 bases agree with TRBD1. Germline V gives CDR1 SGHRS, CDR2 YFSETQ. The trim removed 4 bases at V and 6 bases at J, leaving 8 bases unmatched. The CDR3 loop spans 15 amino acids. The CDR3 here is CASSLTGQGASEQYF. The CDR3 region has the DNA TGCGCCAGCAGCCTCACGGGACAGGGGGCAAGCGAGCAGTACTTC.

In this sample, this clonotype turned up a few times. This chain uses TRBV20-1 with TRBJ2-1; TRBD2 aligns across 8 bases. CDR3 length equals 13 residues. Per the germline V gene, CDR1 is DFQATT and CDR2 is SNEGSKA (reference sequence). V gave up 5 bases and J gave up 7 bases; unmatched junction bases: 7. The CDR3 nucleotides read TGCAGTGCTTTAAGGACTAGCCGGAATGAGCAGTTCTTC. Translated: CSALRTSRNEQFF.